Shown below are 23 T cell receptor beta chains from a single sample sequenced in a study of OX40 agonist ivuxolimab in advanced cancers. Produced via immunoSEQ multiplex PCR; TCRdb's table is partial and in-frame only. The sample yields under 75,000 clones, 70% to 90% seen once. Source: CD4+ or CD8+ T cells sorted from blood, taken in a trial of the OX40 agonist ivuxolimab. These receptors all stem from an adult with an advanced solid tumor such as melanoma, head and neck, liver or kidney cancer.

This clone showed up just once. The chain links TRBV5-5 to TRBJ1-3, with a possible D match to TRBD1 (5 bases). V was cut by 0 bases and J by 0 bases, with 7 bases left in between. This CDR3 comprises 15 residues. CDR1 is SGHKS and CDR2 is YYEKEE in the germline V gene (reference sequence). CDR3 protein: CASSLAGSSGNTIYF. The CDR3 DNA sequence: TGTGCCAGCAGCTTGGCAGGGAGCTCTGGAAACACCATATATTTT. The variable domain in full, completed from reference TRBV5-5 and TRBJ1-3, reads DAGVTQSPTHLIKTRGQQVTLRCSPISGHKSVSWYQQVLGQGPQFIFQYYEKEERGRGNFPDRFSARQFPNYSSELNVNALLLGDSALYLCASSLAGSSGNTIYFGEGSWLTVV.

The CDR3 sequence is CASSTGTKETQYF. CDR3 in DNA: TGTGCCAGCAGCACCGGGACAAAAGAGACCCAGTACTTC. The chain has TRBV7-8 and TRBJ2-5; D is perhaps TRBD1 (6 bases). Trimming removed 5 bases from V and 3 bases from J, with 10 bases in between. The length of the CDR3 is 13 residues. The germline V gene has CDR1 SGHVS and CDR2 FQNEAQ.

The rearrangement joins TRBV18 to TRBJ2-1; D may be TRBD1 (6 bases). Germline CDR1 reads KGHSH; CDR2 reads LQKENI. Trimming removed 3 bases at V and 8 bases at J, with 26 bases between. The CDR3 loop spans 18 amino acids. The CDR3 here is CASSPIRRKVQGMHEQFF. As DNA, the CDR3 is TGTGCCAGCTCACCCATCCGGAGAAAAGTCCAGGGGATGCATGAGCAGTTCTTC. Together with reference TRBV18 and TRBJ2-1, the CDR3 gives the full variable domain: NAGVMQNPRHLVRRRGQEARLRCSPMKGHSHVYWYRQLPEEGLKFMVYLQKENIIDESGMPKERFSAEFPKEGPSILRIQQVVRGDSAAYFCASSPIRRKVQGMHEQFFGPGTRLTVL.

The rearrangement joins TRBV30 to TRBJ2-2; TRBD1 matches 12 bases. Germline-derived CDR1 and CDR2 are GTSNPN and SVGIG (reference sequence). Trimming took 0 bases from V and 6 from J; bases not matched to a gene: 8. The CDR3 spans 17 residues. The CDR3 spells CAWSVRVGTGGSGELFF. Written as DNA, the CDR3 is TGTGCCTGGAGTGTAAGGGTAGGGACAGGGGGCTCCGGGGAGCTGTTTTTT.

The chain has TRBV11-2 and TRBJ2-2; unclear D gene. From germline, CDR1 is SGHAT and CDR2 FQNNGV. The CDR3 has 15 amino acids. Between the trimmed V and J ends, which lost 3 bases and 0 bases, there was a span of 8 bases. The CDR3 nucleotides are TGTGCCAGCAGCTTGCGCGTATCGAACACCGGGGAGCTGTTTTTT. Its protein product is CASSLRVSNTGELFF.

CDR3 nucleotide sequence: TGTGCCAGTAGTATTGGGGACCCAACCTACAATGAGCAGTTCTTC. Protein: CASSIGDPTYNEQFF. The chain employs TRBV19 and TRBJ2-1; D possibly uses TRBD1 or TRBD2 (5 bases each). Per germline, CDR1 LNHDA and CDR2 SQIVND (reference sequence). This CDR3 has 15 residues. Trimming cost V 3 bases and J 2 bases, with 11 bases left between them.

This chain uses TRBV5-1 with TRBJ2-2, with a tentative D call TRBD1 (5 bases). The CDR3 has 15 residues. Trimming pared 3 bases from V and 0 bases from J, leaving 9 bases between. Germline values: CDR1 SGHRS, CDR2 YFSETQ. The CDR3 sequence: CASSSRVANTGELFF. The CDR3 region has the DNA TGCGCCAGCAGCTCCAGGGTTGCGAACACCGGGGAGCTGTTTTTT.

This clone was seen just once. This chain joins TRBV27 and TRBJ2-3; D possibly corresponds to TRBD2 (6 bases). The V gene lost 3 bases and the J gene lost 8 bases, with 18 bases spanning the gap. The CDR3 has 15 amino acids. The germline V gene has CDR1 MNHEY and CDR2 SMNVEV (reference sequence). CDR3 bases: TGTGCCAGCAGTTTTTGGCCCAGCGGGCCGGGTACGCAGTATTTT. It is translated as CASSFWPSGPGTQYF.

The chain joins TRBV2 to TRBJ2-3; 7 bases align to TRBD2. From germline, CDR1 is SNHLY and CDR2 FYNNEI. The CDR3 is 11 amino acids. Trimming at V came to 8 bases and at J to 4 bases, leaving 0 bases not matched to a gene. CDR3 residues: CASGGADTQYF. For the CDR3, the DNA is TGTGCCAGCGGGGGGGCAGATACGCAGTATTTT.

V gene TRBV9 combines with J gene TRBJ1-2, with a weak D call TRBD1 (5 bases). Trimming left V 0 bases short and J 4 bases short, with 10 bases between. Germline values: CDR1 SGDLS, CDR2 YYNGEE. This CDR3 contains 14 residues. This chain's CDR3 is CASSVGEGVYGYTF. The CDR3 nucleotides read TGTGCCAGCAGCGTAGGAGAAGGGGTCTATGGCTACACCTTC.

The chain combines TRBV30 with TRBJ1-5, with unresolved D. The CDR3 runs to 14 residues. With 5 bases removed from V and 0 bases from J, the gap between germline ends came to 11 bases. Germline V lookup: CDR1 GTSNPN, CDR2 SVGIG (reference sequence). Written as DNA, the CDR3 is TGTGCCTGGGGGGAGGTAGCTAGCAATCAGCCCCAGCATTTT. This codes for CAWGEVASNQPQHF. The full variable domain, completed using reference TRBV30 and TRBJ1-5, is SQTIHQWPATLVQPVGSPLSLECTVEGTSNPNLYWYRQAAGRGLQLLFYSVGIGQISSEVPQNLSASRPQDRQFILSSKKLLLSDSGFYLCAWGEVASNQPQHFGDGTRLSIL.

This rearrangement joins TRBV19 to TRBJ2-5; D might be TRBD1 or TRBD2, each matching 5 bases. The germline V gene has CDR1 LNHDA and CDR2 SQIVND (reference sequence). The CDR3 consists of 16 residues. The V gene lost 6 bases and the J gene lost 3 bases, with 20 bases spanning the gap. In nucleotides, the CDR3 is TGTGCCAGTAGGCGCACCAGTGCAGGGAGAGAAGAGACCCAGTACTTC. Translated, it gives CASRRTSAGREETQYF.

CDR3 loop: CASSLTRTGGAVGTFF. DNA for the CDR3: TGTGCCAGCAGCTTGACAAGGACAGGGGGCGCGGTTGGAACTTTCTTT. The J gene is TRBJ1-1, the V gene TRBV11-2; 11 positions match TRBD1. The CDR3 has 16 amino acids. V lost 3 bases and J lost 12; bases outside the gene matches: 15. CDR1 is SGHAT, CDR2 FQNNGV, per germline.

The V call is TRBV6-1, the J call TRBJ1-2; TRBD1 might be the D (6 bases). Germline V gene sequence: CDR1 MNHNS, CDR2 SASEGT. Trimming took 3 bases from V and 4 from J, leaving 15 bases between them. The CDR3 sequence is 15 residues long. The CDR3 coding sequence is TGTGCCAGCAGTGAGACCCAACAGGGTCGCTATGGCTACACCTTC. As protein: CASSETQQGRYGYTF.

The chain couples TRBV30 to TRBJ1-5, with D hard to call. Trimming shortened V by 0 bases and J by 4 bases, and 7 bases separated the two germline ends. CDR1 and CDR2 (germline): GTSNPN, SVGIG (reference sequence). This CDR3 spans 13 amino acids. The CDR3 DNA reads as TGTGCCTGGAGTGTTTCCAATAATCAGCCCCAGCATTTT. Translating it yields CAWSVSNNQPQHF.

V is TRBV7-9 and J is TRBJ2-3, with 9 bases lining up with TRBD1. In germline, CDR1 is SEHNR, CDR2 FQNEAQ (reference sequence). The CDR3 is 16 residues long. Trimming cost V 4 bases and J 3 bases; bases outside gene matches: 8. CDR3 amino acids: CASSSGDREITDTQYF. The CDR3 DNA sequence: TGTGCCAGCAGCTCCGGGGACAGGGAAATAACAGATACGCAGTATTTT.

This chain connects TRBV6-6 to TRBJ1-1; the D is unclear. Germline assignment: CDR1 MNHNY and CDR2 SVGAGI (reference sequence). CDR3 length: 13 amino acids. Trimming removed 7 bases from V and 2 bases from J, with 11 bases in between. The DNA of the CDR3 is TGTGCCAGCACCCGGCGAGAAAACACTGAAGCTTTCTTT. Translation: CASTRRENTEAFF.

CDR3: CATSGQGHSPLHF. The CDR3, as DNA: TGCGCCACGAGTGGACAGGGCCATTCACCCCTCCACTTT. The rearrangement uses TRBV10-2 and TRBJ1-6; 8 bases line up with TRBD1. The CDR3 consists of 13 residues. The trim removed 10 bases at V and 8 bases at J, leaving 7 bases unmatched. In germline, CDR1 is WSHSY, CDR2 SAAADI.

V is TRBV5-1 and J is TRBJ1-6, with D possibly TRBD1 on 6 matching bases. The germline V and J ends were trimmed by 3 bases and 10 bases, with 14 bases remaining between them. The CDR3 sequence is 14 residues long. CDR1 is SGHRS, CDR2 YFSETQ, per germline. CDR3 protein: CASSSSRGSSPLHF. CDR3 DNA sequence: TGCGCCAGCAGCTCGTCCAGGGGTAGCTCACCCCTCCACTTT.

V and J are TRBV25-1 and TRBJ2-2, with D uncertain. The CDR3 spans 15 residues. CDR1 and CDR2 from the germline V gene are MGHDK and SYGVNS. Trimming removed 1 base at V and 5 bases at J, with 11 bases between. The CDR3 DNA is TGTGCCAGCAGTGAATCGGTAGGACGGACCGGGGAGCTGTTTTTT. Its translation: CASSESVGRTGELFF.

J is TRBJ1-1 and V is TRBV7-9, with D unresolved. The CDR3 totals 13 residues. The germline V gene has CDR1 SEHNR and CDR2 FQNEAQ (reference sequence). V was pared by 0 bases and J by 6 bases, with 8 bases between. The CDR3: CASSLAWGAEAFF. The CDR3 nucleotides are TGTGCCAGCAGCTTAGCTTGGGGTGCTGAAGCTTTCTTT.

The chain carries TRBV5-1 and TRBJ2-5, with D tentatively TRBD1 (5 bases). The CDR3 totals 14 residues. Trimming cost V 3 bases and J 1 base, with 10 bases left between them. Germline V lookup: CDR1 SGHRS, CDR2 YFSETQ. The CDR3 DNA is TGCGCCAGCAGCTCCTACAGGCTCCAAGAGACCCAGTACTTC. This codes for CASSSYRLQETQYF.

V usage is TRBV5-1 and J usage is TRBJ2-6; perhaps TRBD1 as D (5 bases). Looked up from germline, CDR1 is SGHRS and CDR2 is YFSETQ. Trimming removed 1 base from V and 2 bases from J, with 13 bases in between. This CDR3 is built from 17 residues. CDR3 DNA: TGCGCCAGCAGCTTGTTCAGGGTGGAGACTGGGGCCAACGTCCTGACTTTC. It translates to CASSLFRVETGANVLTF.